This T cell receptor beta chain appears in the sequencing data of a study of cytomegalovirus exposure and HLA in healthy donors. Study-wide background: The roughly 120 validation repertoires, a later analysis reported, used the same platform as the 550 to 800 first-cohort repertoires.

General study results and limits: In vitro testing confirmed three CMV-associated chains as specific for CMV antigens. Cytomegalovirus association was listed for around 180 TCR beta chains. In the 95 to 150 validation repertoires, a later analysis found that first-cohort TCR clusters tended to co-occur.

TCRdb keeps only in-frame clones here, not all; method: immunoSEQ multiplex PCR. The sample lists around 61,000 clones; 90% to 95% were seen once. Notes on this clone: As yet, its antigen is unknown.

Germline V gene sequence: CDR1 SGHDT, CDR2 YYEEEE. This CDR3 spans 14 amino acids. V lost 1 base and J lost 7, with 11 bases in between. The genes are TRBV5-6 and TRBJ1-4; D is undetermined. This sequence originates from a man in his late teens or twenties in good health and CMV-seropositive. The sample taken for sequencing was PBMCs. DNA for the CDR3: TGTGCCAGCAGCTTGACCGGGATTGGTGAAAAACTGTTTTTT. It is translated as CASSLTGIGEKLFF.